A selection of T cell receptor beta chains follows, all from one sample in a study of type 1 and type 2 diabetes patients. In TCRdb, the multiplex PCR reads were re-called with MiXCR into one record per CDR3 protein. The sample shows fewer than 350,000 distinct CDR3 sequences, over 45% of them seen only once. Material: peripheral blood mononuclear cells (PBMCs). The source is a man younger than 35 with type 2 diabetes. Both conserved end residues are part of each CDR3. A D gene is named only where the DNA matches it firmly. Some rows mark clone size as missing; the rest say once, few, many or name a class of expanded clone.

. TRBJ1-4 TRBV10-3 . CAISEETLEKLFF TGTGCCATCAGTGAAGAGACACTAGAAAAACTGTTTTTT
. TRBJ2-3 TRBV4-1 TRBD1 CASSQGDRGVKTDTQYF TGCGCCAGCAGCCAAGGGGACAGGGGAGTTAAAACAGATACGCAGTATTTT
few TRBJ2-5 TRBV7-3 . CASSSGIEEMTQYF TGTGCCAGCAGTTCTGGAATAGAAGAGATGACCCAGTACTTC
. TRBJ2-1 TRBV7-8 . CASSLPSGSHNEQFF TGTGCCAGCAGCTTACCCAGCGGGTCCCACAATGAGCAGTTCTTC
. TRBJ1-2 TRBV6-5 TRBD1 CASSQTGNDYYGYTF TGTGCCAGCAGCCAGACAGGGAACGATTACTATGGCTACACCTTC
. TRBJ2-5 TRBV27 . CASSLNDRQETQYF TGTGCCAGCAGTCTTAACGACAGGCAAGAGACCCAGTACTTC
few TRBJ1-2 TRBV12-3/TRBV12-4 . CASSLLALYGYTF TGTGCCAGCAGTTTATTGGCGCTTTATGGCTACACCTTC
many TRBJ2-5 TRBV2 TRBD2 CASLILAGEKETQYF TGTGCCAGCTTGATACTAGCGGGAGAGAAAGAGACCCAGTACTTC
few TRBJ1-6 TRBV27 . CASSWDYNSPLHF TGTGCCAGCAGTTGGGACTATAATTCACCCCTCCACTTT
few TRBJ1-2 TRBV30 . CAWSPGNGYTF TGTGCCTGGAGTCCAGGGAATGGCTACACCTTC
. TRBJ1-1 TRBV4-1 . CASSLGQDYTEAFF TGCGCCAGCAGCCTTGGGCAGGACTACACTGAAGCTTTCTTT
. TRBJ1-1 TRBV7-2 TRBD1 CASSLVGQINTEAFF TGTGCCAGCAGCTTAGTGGGACAGATAAACACTGAAGCTTTCTTT
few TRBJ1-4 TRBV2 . CASRGSGAREEKLFF TGTGCCAGCAGGGGCTCAGGGGCACGGGAGGAAAAACTGTTTTTT
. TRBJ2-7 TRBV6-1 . CASSVGGSYEQYF TGTGCCAGCAGTGTGGGGGGCTCCTACGAGCAGTACTTC
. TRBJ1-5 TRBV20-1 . CSASWGSTNQPQHF TGCAGTGCTAGTTGGGGGTCGACCAATCAGCCCCAGCATTTT
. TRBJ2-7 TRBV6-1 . CASSDYPDEQYF TGTGCCAGCAGTGATTATCCCGACGAGCAGTACTTC
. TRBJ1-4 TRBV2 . CASSFITAANEKLFF TGTGCCAGCAGTTTTATCACGGCCGCTAATGAAAAACTGTTTTTT
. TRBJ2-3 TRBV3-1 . CASSQAGMRSDTQYF TGTGCCAGCAGCCAAGCAGGGATGAGGTCGGATACGCAGTATTTT
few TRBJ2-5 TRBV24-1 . CATSDFVGPQETQYF TGTGCCACCAGTGATTTTGTGGGACCCCAAGAGACCCAGTACTTC
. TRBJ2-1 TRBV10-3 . CAISDSFGSYNEQFF TGTGCCATCAGTGACTCTTTCGGCTCCTACAATGAGCAGTTCTTC
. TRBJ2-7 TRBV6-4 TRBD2 CAITGKLAGISYEQYF TGTGCCATCACAGGAAAACTAGCGGGTATCTCCTACGAGCAGTACTTC
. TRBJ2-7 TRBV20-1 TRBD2 CSARTSGGDDEQYF TGCAGTGCTCGTACTAGCGGGGGGGACGACGAGCAGTACTTC
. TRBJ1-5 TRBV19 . CASSIGKGFRGNQPQHF TGTGCCAGTAGTATAGGTAAGGGGTTTAGGGGAAATCAGCCCCAGCATTTT
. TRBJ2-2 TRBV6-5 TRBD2 CASSYVAGATGELFF TGTGCCAGCAGTTACGTAGCGGGAGCCACCGGGGAGCTGTTTTTT
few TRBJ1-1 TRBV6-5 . CASSPRKLNTEAFF TGTGCCAGCAGTCCGCGAAAACTGAACACTGAAGCTTTCTTT
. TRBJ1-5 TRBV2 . CASSYQGILDLQPQHF TGTGCCAGCAGCTATCAGGGGATTTTGGATTTACAGCCCCAGCATTTT